This T cell receptor beta chain was sequenced during a study of blood T cell repertoires in COVID-19. Study overall: Acute-phase and convalescent COVID-19 samples originated in the United States, Italy and Spain. In each case, the material was cDNA or gDNA derived from T cells, B-cell-depleted T cells, or PBMCs.

Original handling: By means of reference gene primer amplification, nucleated cell counts were estimated. The table came from immunoSEQ multiplex PCR; TCRdb's copy has only in-frame clones and leaves some out. V and J calls and clone size follow that table, whereas D and trimming were derived from the DNA. The sample lists roughly 150,000 clones; around 82% were seen once. V lost 2 bases to trimming and J lost 1 base, with 9 bases between them. The CDR3 length is 16 residues. CDR1 is MGHRA, CDR2 YSYEKL, per germline. This sequence was found in a woman aged 70-85 years who had recovered from COVID-19. The V and J genes are TRBV4-1 and TRBJ1-6; tentatively, D is TRBD1 (6 bases). The sequencing sample was made of peripheral blood. The DNA of the CDR3 is TGCGCCAGCAGCCAACCTGACAGGTCCTATAATTCACCCCTCCACTTT. Translation gives CASSQPDRSYNSPLHF.